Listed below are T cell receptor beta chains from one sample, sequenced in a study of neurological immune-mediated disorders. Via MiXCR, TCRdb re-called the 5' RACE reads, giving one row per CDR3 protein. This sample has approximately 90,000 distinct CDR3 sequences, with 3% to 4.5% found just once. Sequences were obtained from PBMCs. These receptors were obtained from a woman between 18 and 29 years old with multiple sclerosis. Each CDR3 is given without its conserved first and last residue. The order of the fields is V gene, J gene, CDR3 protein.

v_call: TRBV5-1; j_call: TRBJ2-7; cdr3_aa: ASSLGSGTRGYYEQY
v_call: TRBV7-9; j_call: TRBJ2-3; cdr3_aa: ASSGTGNGDTQY
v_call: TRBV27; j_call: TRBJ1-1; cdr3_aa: ASSLTGAYTEAF
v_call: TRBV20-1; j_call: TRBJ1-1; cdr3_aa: SAETGAYTEAF
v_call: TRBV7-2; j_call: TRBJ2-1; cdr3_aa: ASSLASGAWEQF
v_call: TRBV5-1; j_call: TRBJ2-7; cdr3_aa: ASSFDSGSLSEQY
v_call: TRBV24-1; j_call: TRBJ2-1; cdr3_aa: ATSVERGGYNEQF
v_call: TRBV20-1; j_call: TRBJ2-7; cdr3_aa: SARDSQGLIEQY
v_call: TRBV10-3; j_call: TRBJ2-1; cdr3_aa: AIGYRAPPYNEQF
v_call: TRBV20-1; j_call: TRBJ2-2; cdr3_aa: SASRDHTGELF
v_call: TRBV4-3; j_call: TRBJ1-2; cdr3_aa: ASSQTGAHGYT
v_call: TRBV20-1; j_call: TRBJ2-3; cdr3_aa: SARDFRIGLGTDTQY
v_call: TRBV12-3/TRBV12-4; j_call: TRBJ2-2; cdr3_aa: ASREFPTGELF
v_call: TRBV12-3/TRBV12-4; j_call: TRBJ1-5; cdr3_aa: ASSFGDRNQPQH
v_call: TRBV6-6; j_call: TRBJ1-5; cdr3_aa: ASRNSNQPQH
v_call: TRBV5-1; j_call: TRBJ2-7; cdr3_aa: ASRPTGTLSYEQY
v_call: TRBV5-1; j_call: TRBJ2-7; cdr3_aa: ASSFRLGFDEQY
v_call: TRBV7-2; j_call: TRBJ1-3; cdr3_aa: ASSLALWPTSGNTIY
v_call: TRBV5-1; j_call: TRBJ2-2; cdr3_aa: ASSSSRGAGELF
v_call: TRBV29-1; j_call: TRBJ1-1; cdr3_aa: SLRVSPGDTEAF
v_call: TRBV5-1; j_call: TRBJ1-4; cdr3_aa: ASSLRGVDEKLF
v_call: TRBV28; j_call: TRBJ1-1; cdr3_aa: VSSGQGRHTEAF
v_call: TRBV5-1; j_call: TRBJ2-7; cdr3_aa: ASSLGLAGLTYEQY
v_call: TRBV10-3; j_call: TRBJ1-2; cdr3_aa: AISPGQGNYGYT